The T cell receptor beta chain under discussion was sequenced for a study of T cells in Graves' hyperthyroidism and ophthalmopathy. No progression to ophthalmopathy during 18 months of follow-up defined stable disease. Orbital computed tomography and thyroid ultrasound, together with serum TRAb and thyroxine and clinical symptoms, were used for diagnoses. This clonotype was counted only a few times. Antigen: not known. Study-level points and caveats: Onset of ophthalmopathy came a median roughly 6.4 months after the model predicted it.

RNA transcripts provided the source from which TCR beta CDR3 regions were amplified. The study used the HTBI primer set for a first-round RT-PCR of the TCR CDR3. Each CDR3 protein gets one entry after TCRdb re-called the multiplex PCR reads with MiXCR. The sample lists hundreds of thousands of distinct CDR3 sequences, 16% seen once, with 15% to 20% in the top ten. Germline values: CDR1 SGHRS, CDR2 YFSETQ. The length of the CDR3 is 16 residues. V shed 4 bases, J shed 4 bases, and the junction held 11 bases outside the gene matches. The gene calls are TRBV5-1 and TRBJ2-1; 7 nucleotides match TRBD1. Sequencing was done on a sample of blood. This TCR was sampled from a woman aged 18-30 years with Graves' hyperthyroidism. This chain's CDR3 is CASSLKGARVYNEQFF. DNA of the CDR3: TGCGCCAGCAGCCTCAAGGGGGCGAGGGTGTACAATGAGCAGTTCTTC. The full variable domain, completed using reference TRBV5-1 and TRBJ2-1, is KAGVTQTPRYLIKTRGQQVTLSCSPISGHRSVSWYQQTPGQGLQFLFEYFSETQRNKGNFPGRFSGRQFSNSRSEMNVSTLELGDSALYLCASSLKGARVYNEQFFGPGTRLTVL.